The source of this T cell receptor (beta chain) is a study of shared clonotypes between healthy human individuals. Sequenced by immunoSEQ multiplex PCR; TCRdb stores in-frame clones only, minus some. Found here are fewer than 2.5 million clones, under 95% of them singletons; the top ten hold about 0.34%. The germline V gene has CDR1 LNHDA and CDR2 SQIVND (reference sequence). Trimming stripped 10 bases from V and 5 bases from J, with 18 bases between. This CDR3 is 14 amino acids long. The chain links TRBV19 to TRBJ1-5; D is possibly TRBD1 (5 bases). The sequence came from a man between 18 and 35 years old in good health. Some clones in this sample may be carry-over from other donors' samples. Sequencing used naive CD4+ T cells from PBMCs. Subset reported: CD45RA+ positively selected. The CDR3 DNA reads TGTGCCACAGAAGCCGCAGGGTATCATCAGCCCCAGCATTTT. It codes for CATEAAGYHQPQHF. The full variable domain, in which reference TRBV19 and TRBJ1-5 provide the parts outside the CDR3, is DGGITQSPKYLFRKEGQNVTLSCEQNLNHDAMYWYRQDPGQGLRLIYYSQIVNDFQKGDIAEGYSVSREKKESFPLTVTSAQKNPTAFYLCATEAAGYHQPQHFGDGTRLSIL.